The next 29 T cell receptor beta chains were all read from a single sample in a study of T cell changes during pregnancy in multiple sclerosis. TCRdb's table, derived via immunoSEQ multiplex PCR, lists solely in-frame clones and lacks some. This sample has around 62,000 clones, with just over 90% found just once. Sample: peripheral blood, taken in the third trimester of pregnancy. Receptor source: a female donor with multiple sclerosis, enrolled in a pregnancy study.

This rearrangement joins TRBV9 to TRBJ2-3; D is possibly TRBD2 (7 bases). This CDR3 spans 16 amino acids. The germline V gene encodes CDR1 SGDLS and CDR2 YYNGEE. The germline V and J ends were trimmed by 2 bases and 1 base, with 14 bases remaining between them. CDR3 coding DNA: TGTGCCAGCAGCGTGGACGGGGGGCTGGGCACAGATACGCAGTATTTT. Translated: CASSVDGGLGTDTQYF.

The chain employs TRBV4-1 and TRBJ2-3; 12 bases match TRBD2. Germline values: CDR1 MGHRA, CDR2 YSYEKL. After removal of 0 bases from V and 5 bases from J, the junction contained 6 bases not matched to a gene. CDR3 length: 17 amino acids. CDR3 nucleotides: TGCGCCAGCAGCCAAGAGACTAGCGGGAGTGTTATAGATACGCAGTATTTT. It yields the protein CASSQETSGSVIDTQYF.

This clone was recorded once. CDR3 DNA sequence: TGTGCCTGGATCCCGGGTAGCGGACAAGAGACCCAGTACTTC. This sequence encodes CAWIPGSGQETQYF. The genes are TRBV30 and TRBJ2-5, with a weak D call TRBD2 (6 bases). With 4 bases removed from V and 2 bases from J, the gap between germline ends came to 14 bases. CDR1 and CDR2 from the germline V gene are GTSNPN and SVGIG (reference sequence). This CDR3 region has 14 residues.

The chain recombines TRBV19 with TRBJ2-1; tentatively, D is TRBD2 (5 bases). Germline V CDR1 and CDR2: LNHDA, SQIVND (reference sequence). V lost 5 bases to trimming and J lost 7 bases, with 15 bases between them. The CDR3 totals 14 residues. CDR3 sequence: CASSHYPGLNEQFF. In DNA form, the CDR3 reads TGTGCCAGTAGTCATTATCCGGGGTTAAATGAGCAGTTCTTC.

V gene TRBV6-1 combines with J gene TRBJ2-7; TRBD2 might be the D (7 bases). V dropped 11 bases and J dropped 3 bases, with 17 bases sitting between them. This CDR3 is built from 13 residues. Germline V gene data show CDR1 as MNHNS and CDR2 as SASEGT. DNA for the CDR3: TGTGCCCCCCGCGGGGAGGGGGTCTACGAGCAGTACTTC. It translates to CAPRGEGVYEQYF.

This sequence joins TRBV7-6 and TRBJ1-1; TRBD1 matches 12 bases. Germline values: CDR1 SGHVS, CDR2 FNYEAQ. The CDR3 runs to 18 residues. After removal of 1 base from V and 4 bases from J, the junction contained 10 bases not matched to a gene. CDR3 region: CASSLGSGTGGLGTEAFF. In DNA form, the CDR3 reads TGTGCCAGCAGCTTAGGCTCCGGGACAGGGGGCTTAGGCACTGAAGCTTTCTTT. Full variable domain (outside the CDR3, taken from reference TRBV7-6 and TRBJ1-1): GAGVSQSPRYKVTKRGQDVALRCDPISGHVSLYWYRQALGQGPEFLTYFNYEAQQDKSGLPNDRFSAERPEGSISTLTIQRTEQRDSAMYRCASSLGSGTGGLGTEAFFGQGTRLTVV.

This chain links TRBV4-2 with TRBJ1-4, with D perhaps TRBD1 (5 bases). V lost 0 bases and J lost 4, with 15 bases in between. This CDR3 comprises 17 residues. Germline CDR1 and CDR2: LGHNA and YNFKEQ. This CDR3 is CASSQDRLGQINEKLFF. The CDR3 DNA reads TGTGCCAGCAGCCAAGACAGGTTGGGGCAGATTAATGAAAAACTGTTTTTT.

The chain is built from TRBV5-4 and TRBJ2-7; 11 bases line up with TRBD2. The CDR3 sequence is 14 residues long. The junction had 5 bases not matched to a gene; V was cut back by 4 bases and J by 5 bases. Germline V gene sequence: CDR1 SGHNT, CDR2 YYREEE (reference sequence). CDR3 protein: CASSVAGGLDEQYF. CDR3 sequence (DNA): TGTGCCAGCAGCGTAGCGGGGGGGCTGGACGAGCAGTACTTC. Filled out from reference TRBV5-4 and TRBJ2-7, the complete variable domain reads ETGVTQSPTHLIKTRGQQVTLRCSSQSGHNTVSWYQQALGQGPQFIFQYYREEENGRGNFPPRFSGLQFPNYSSELNVNALELDDSALYLCASSVAGGLDEQYFGPGTRLTVT.

V gene TRBV6-5 combines with J gene TRBJ2-3; TRBD1 aligns across 9 bases. Looked up from germline, CDR1 is MNHEY and CDR2 is SVGAGI. The CDR3 is 15 residues long. Germline trimming cut 0 bases from V and 7 bases from J; bases unmatched to any gene: 5. CDR3: CASSYSWTGANTQYF. The CDR3 DNA sequence: TGTGCCAGCAGTTACTCCTGGACAGGGGCTAATACGCAGTATTTT.

This chain links TRBV5-4 with TRBJ1-4, with 9 bases lining up with TRBD1. V gave up 4 bases and J gave up 2 bases; unmatched junction bases: 3. Germline V gives CDR1 SGHNT, CDR2 YYREEE (reference sequence). The CDR3 runs 15 residues. The CDR3 sequence is CASSQDRGTNEKLFF. The CDR3, as DNA: TGTGCCAGCAGCCAGGACAGGGGCACTAATGAAAAACTGTTTTTT. Looking up the rest from reference TRBV5-4 and TRBJ1-4 gives the full variable domain: ETGVTQSPTHLIKTRGQQVTLRCSSQSGHNTVSWYQQALGQGPQFIFQYYREEENGRGNFPPRFSGLQFPNYSSELNVNALELDDSALYLCASSQDRGTNEKLFFGSGTQLSVL.

The table lists this clone with a count of one. The chain couples TRBV10-3 to TRBJ1-1, with 12 bases matching TRBD1. CDR3 length: 19 amino acids. Trimming removed 6 bases from V and 5 bases from J; junction bases left unmatched: 19. Germline V gives CDR1 ENHRY, CDR2 SYGVKD. CDR3 DNA: TGTGCCATCAGACAGTTCCTAGGCGGGACAGGGGGCCGGGGAACTGAAGCTTTCTTT. Translation gives CAIRQFLGGTGGRGTEAFF.

This rearrangement joins TRBV4-1 to TRBJ1-2; D gene ambiguous. V was cut by 0 bases and J by 0 bases, with 8 bases left in between. Germline assignment: CDR1 MGHRA and CDR2 YSYEKL. The CDR3 extends over 15 amino acids. The CDR3 loop reads CASSQDGQANYGYTF. CDR3 DNA: TGCGCCAGCAGCCAAGATGGGCAAGCTAACTATGGCTACACCTTC.

J is TRBJ1-5 and V is TRBV15, with D possibly being TRBD1 (5 bases). V lost 5 bases and J 6 bases, leaving 20 bases between the germline ends. The CDR3 contains 16 residues. Germline V CDR1 and CDR2: LNHNV, YYDKDF (reference sequence). The CDR3 reads CATSGLEGAGRQPQHF. CDR3 DNA: TGTGCCACCAGCGGCCTTGAAGGGGCAGGGCGTCAGCCCCAGCATTTT.

The rearrangement uses TRBV4-2 and TRBJ2-7; TRBD2 aligns across 9 bases. Germline CDR1 and CDR2: LGHNA and YNFKEQ. This CDR3 is built from 16 residues. J was trimmed by 7 bases and V by 0 bases; bases with no gene match: 10. CDR3 in amino acids: CASSQDLGRRGGEQYF. CDR3 nucleotide sequence: TGTGCCAGCAGCCAAGATCTTGGAAGGCGGGGGGGAGAGCAGTACTTC.

With regard to this clone: The sample holds other DNA sequences that translate to the same CDR3. The CDR3 DNA follows: TGTGCCAGCTCACCGGGGCCACGGGAGACCCAGTACTTC. This encodes CASSPGPRETQYF. The V call is TRBV18, the J call TRBJ2-5; D possibly corresponds to TRBD1 (5 bases). The V and J ends lost 3 bases and 5 bases respectively, with 10 bases between them. Germline values: CDR1 KGHSH, CDR2 LQKENI. This CDR3 is built from 13 residues.

The chain has TRBV18 and TRBJ2-7; 15 bases line up with TRBD2. The CDR3 has 17 residues. Trimming cost V 0 bases and J 4 bases; bases outside gene matches: 4. Germline CDR1 is KGHSH and CDR2 is LQKENI. The CDR3 DNA follows: TGTGCCAGCTCACCACCCGGGACTAGCGGGGGGCATTACGAGCAGTACTTC. Encoded protein: CASSPPGTSGGHYEQYF.

J is TRBJ1-2 and V is TRBV4-1; perhaps TRBD1 as D (5 bases). Germline assignment: CDR1 MGHRA and CDR2 YSYEKL. The V end lost 6 bases, the J end lost 1 base, and 12 bases lay between the germline ends. The CDR3 runs 14 residues. The CDR3 region has the DNA TGCGCCAGCAGTCCTGACAGCCTTAACTATGGCTACACCTTC. This gives the protein CASSPDSLNYGYTF.

The chain combines TRBV7-9 with TRBJ2-1; TRBD1 might be the D (5 bases). Trimming left V 1 base short and J 4 bases short, with 8 bases between. Germline CDR1 reads SEHNR; CDR2 reads FQNEAQ (reference sequence). This CDR3 has 14 residues. CDR3 nucleotide sequence: TGTGCCAGCAGCTTAGTACAGGCATACAATGAGCAGTTCTTC. The encoded protein is CASSLVQAYNEQFF. The whole variable domain, filled in from reference TRBV7-9 and TRBJ2-1, reads DTGVSQNPRHKITKRGQNVTFRCDPISEHNRLYWYRQTLGQGPEFLTYFQNEAQLEKSRLLSDRFSAERPKGSFSTLEIQRTEQGDSAMYLCASSLVQAYNEQFFGPGTRLTVL.

The chain links TRBV29-1 to TRBJ1-4, with D maybe TRBD1 (5 bases). Trimming stripped 3 bases from V and 6 bases from J, with 11 bases between. The CDR3 has 13 amino acids. From germline, CDR1 is SQVTM and CDR2 ANQGSEA. CDR3 sequence (DNA): TGCAGCGTTGAGGCTGACAGACATGAAAAACTGTTTTTT. It translates to CSVEADRHEKLFF. Full variable domain (rest looked up from reference TRBV29-1 and TRBJ1-4): SAVISQKPSRDICQRGTSLTIQCQVDSQVTMMFWYRQQPGQSLTLIATANQGSEATYESGFVIDKFPISRPNLTFSTLTVSNMSPEDSSIYLCSVEADRHEKLFFGSGTQLSVL.

The chain combines TRBV7-9 with TRBJ2-7; tentatively, D is TRBD2 (6 bases). Germline V lookup: CDR1 SEHNR, CDR2 FQNEAQ (reference sequence). The CDR3 sequence is 14 residues long. Trimming stripped 8 bases from V and 0 bases from J, with 14 bases between. CDR3 in amino acids: CASGRGGVSYEQYF. CDR3 nucleotides: TGTGCCAGCGGTCGAGGCGGGGTCTCCTACGAGCAGTACTTC.

This rearrangement joins TRBV18 to TRBJ2-3; 8 nucleotides align to TRBD2. V shed 3 bases and J 3 bases; nucleotides not matched to a gene: 8. The CDR3 totals 16 residues. Per the germline V gene, CDR1 is KGHSH and CDR2 is LQKENI. In DNA form, the CDR3 reads TGTGCCAGCTCACCCCCTAACGGGGGGGCAACAGATACGCAGTATTTT. It encodes CASSPPNGGATDTQYF.

On this clone: At one boundary the junction diverges from the germline segment, which might be a read error. This chain uses TRBV7-2 with TRBJ2-2; 9 positions agree with TRBD2. The CDR3 length is 15 residues. CDR1 and CDR2 from the germline V gene are SGHTA and FQGNSA. For the CDR3, the DNA is TGTGCCAGCACCTTAGCGGGGGCGTCCACCGGGGAGCTGTTTTTT. Translation gives CASTLAGASTGELFF. Looking up the rest from reference TRBV7-2 and TRBJ2-2 gives the full variable domain: GAGVSQSPSNKVTEKGKDVELRCDPISGHTALYWYRQSLGQGLEFLIYFQGNSAPDKSGLPSDRFSAERTGGSVSTLTIQRTQQEDSAVYLCASTLAGASTGELFFGEGSRLTVL.

Written as DNA, the CDR3 is TGTGCCAGCAGCGTAGGCCAGGGAAAACTCTATGGCTACACCTTC. Its translation is CASSVGQGKLYGYTF. The chain couples TRBV9 to TRBJ1-2; D might be TRBD1 (5 bases). Germline V gives CDR1 SGDLS, CDR2 YYNGEE. Trimming removed 0 bases from V and 4 bases from J, with 13 bases in between. The CDR3 loop spans 15 amino acids.

The rearrangement joins TRBV11-2 to TRBJ1-3; D is uncertain. Trimming stripped 2 bases from V and 4 bases from J, with 15 bases between. The CDR3 covers 16 residues. CDR1 is SGHAT, CDR2 FQNNGV, per germline. CDR3 sequence reads: CASSLQNMRAGNTIYF. The CDR3 DNA reads TGTGCCAGCAGCTTACAGAACATGAGGGCAGGAAACACCATATATTTT.

The V call is TRBV19, the J call TRBJ1-1, with D hard to call. The CDR3 sequence is 15 residues long. Germline-derived CDR1 and CDR2 are LNHDA and SQIVND (reference sequence). With 0 bases removed from V and 6 bases from J, the gap between germline ends came to 14 bases. CDR3 sequence (DNA): TGTGCCAGTAGTATAGAAGCCTATGGGAGGGCTGAAGCTTTCTTT. Protein: CASSIEAYGRAEAFF.

The chain combines TRBV7-2 with TRBJ1-2; the D is unclear. This CDR3 is 12 amino acids long. Per the germline V gene, CDR1 is SGHTA and CDR2 is FQGNSA. Deletions cut 2 bases from V and 6 bases from J, with 7 bases between. The CDR3 loop reads CASSLYSNGYTF. CDR3 DNA sequence: TGTGCCAGCAGCTTATACAGTAATGGCTACACCTTC.

This clone was picked up one time. The rearrangement links TRBV14 to TRBJ2-7; the D is unclear. CDR3 length: 15 amino acids. V was clipped by 2 bases and J by 2 bases, with 13 bases between them. CDR1 SGHDN and CDR2 FVKESK come from the germline V gene. CDR3 in DNA: TGTGCCAGCAGCCAATCTCGAGCGCGTCCCTACGAGCAGTACTTC. Amino acids: CASSQSRARPYEQYF.

Only one count was recorded for this clone. The rearrangement uses TRBV7-8 and TRBJ2-7; 12 nucleotides line up with TRBD1. Germline V gives CDR1 SGHVS, CDR2 FQNEAQ. The CDR3 has 16 residues. After removal of 1 base from V and 5 bases from J, the junction contained 6 bases not matched to a gene. This CDR3 is CASSLVGTGGRNEQYF. CDR3 sequence (DNA): TGTGCCAGCAGCTTAGTGGGGACAGGGGGCAGGAACGAGCAGTACTTC. Full variable domain (remainder filled in from reference TRBV7-8 and TRBJ2-7): GAGVSQSPRYKVAKRGQDVALRCDPISGHVSLFWYQQALGQGPEFLTYFQNEAQLDKSGLPSDRFFAERPEGSVSTLKIQRTQQEDSAVYLCASSLVGTGGRNEQYFGPGTRLTVT.

The chain couples TRBV21-1 to TRBJ1-5. TRBV21-1 is labeled a pseudogene. CDR3 length equals 18 residues. The CDR3 bases are TGTGCCAGCAGCAAGCCCCACGGGGGAGGAAGTAGCAATCAGCCCCAGCATTTT. It yields the protein CASSKPHGGGSSNQPQHF.